Below, one T cell receptor (beta chain) is given with its context. It lacks a known antigen. No much larger clonotype is one base removed from it; base qualities were not supplied. This sample is part of a study of OX40 agonist ivuxolimab in advanced cancers. Context from the whole study: Ivuxolimab, which targeted the costimulatory receptor OX40 (CD134), was an agonistic, fully human IgG2 monoclonal antibody. Patients were allowed to have had prior anti-PD-1, anti-PD-L1 or anti-CTLA-4 therapy, and around 41% of the dose-escalation patients had previously received checkpoint inhibitors. The paper reports the monotherapy dose-escalation portion (N of about 50 patients) of the phase I ivuxolimab trial. Of the approximately 54 patients in dose escalation, some 20 had hepatocellular carcinoma, some 15 had melanoma, 9 had renal cell carcinoma and 9 had head and neck cancer. Intravenous ivuxolimab was administered to patients every 2 weeks at six dose levels: 0.01, 0.1, 0.3, 1.5, 3 and 10 mg/kg. Partial responses were achieved by three dose-escalation patients, of whom one had hepatocellular carcinoma and two had cutaneous melanoma. In the dose-escalation cohort, roughly 82% of patients were male, and the mean age was 60 years with a range of roughly 23 to 90. The purpose of peripheral TCRbeta sequencing was to test whether ivuxolimab changed TCR sequence diversity and led to clonal T-cell expansion. Paper-wide results and their limitations: At doses of 0.1 to 3.0 mg/kg, clonal expansion of both CD4+ and CD8+ blood T cells was observed from baseline to week 6. In the 0.1-3.0 mg/kg groups, partial responders were among the patients with the lowest normalized peripheral clonal expansion, particularly in CD8+ T cells. After ivuxolimab, expanded clones were on average more numerous among CD8+ T cells than among CD4+ T cells. Which antigens the clonally expanded peripheral T cells were specific for was not determined. Low levels of normalized T-cell clonal expansion were also seen in some patients who did not respond.

Genomic DNA was extracted from sorted cells for sequencing of the TCRbeta CDR3 region. TCRbeta CDR3 regions were sequenced using the immunoSEQ Assay. The source is immuneACCESS, and TCRdb retained only in-frame sequences with V and J called. Part of the clones is not carried over; for the studies checked, unresolved V genes explain less than half of this, and the remainder is unexplained. This sample gives around 66,000 clones in total; around 83% of them show up just once. The ten largest clones add up to around 6.7% of the sample. From the cysteine through the phenylalanine, the CDR3 covers 17 amino acids. Just CDR3 DNA is preserved here, 51 bases in frame from base 1. Trimming takes 0 bases off V and 8 bases off J; junction bases not matched to a gene: 11. The germline V gene provides CDR1 SGHRS and CDR2 YFSETQ. Patients with a history of autoimmune disease or receiving systemic immunosuppression were excluded from the trial. In every dose cohort, peripheral blood was drawn for TCR sequencing at baseline, cycle 4 day 1, and cycle 7 day 1. Samples came from an open-label, multicenter, first-in-human phase I dose-escalation trial of ivuxolimab. Adults with locally advanced or metastatic melanoma, renal cell, hepatocellular, or head and neck squamous cell carcinoma were enrolled in the trial. Before TCR sequencing, CD4+ and CD8+ T cells were separately sorted from peripheral blood.

The sequence derives from an adult with an advanced solid tumor such as melanoma, head and neck, liver or kidney cancer. The sample was CD4+ or CD8+ T cells sorted from blood, taken in a trial of the OX40 agonist ivuxolimab. This receptor chain uses TRBV5-1 and TRBJ2-1; TRBD2 fits 10 bases in the junction. The nucleotide sequence is given as TGCGCCAGCAGCTTGGGGGCTAGCGGGGGTCCCGTGGATGAGCAGTTCTTC. This gives the protein CASSLGASGGPVDEQFF.